A selection of T cell receptor beta chains follows, all from one sample in a study of CD8+ T cells in alopecia areata. Sequencing used immunoSEQ multiplex PCR; TCRdb keeps in-frame clones, though not all of them. The sample lists about 180,000 clones; just under 60% were seen once. The input for sequencing was CD4+ T cells sorted from blood, taken at week 0. The origin of the receptors is a human donor with alopecia areata. Both conserved end residues are part of each CDR3. Part of the rows lack a size; the others show once, few, many or a class for expanded clones.

j_call: TRBJ1-2; clone_size: -; v_call: TRBV30; cdr3_aa: CAWSEGRARSIF
j_call: TRBJ2-1; clone_size: few; v_call: TRBV7-2; cdr3_aa: CASSSTSGASYNEQFF
j_call: TRBJ2-5; clone_size: few; v_call: TRBV5-1; cdr3_aa: CASSPRTSETQYF
j_call: TRBJ1-2; clone_size: few; v_call: TRBV2; cdr3_aa: CASKGTGVNGYTF
j_call: TRBJ2-4; clone_size: few; v_call: TRBV29-1; cdr3_aa: CSVERAAGGLGDIQYF
j_call: TRBJ1-6; clone_size: -; v_call: TRBV10-3; cdr3_aa: CAISEGNSPLHF
j_call: TRBJ1-6; clone_size: -; v_call: TRBV6-1; cdr3_aa: CASSGRTGDNSPLHF
j_call: TRBJ2-2; clone_size: -; v_call: TRBV29-1; cdr3_aa: CSSRAGGGGELFF
j_call: TRBJ1-1; clone_size: once; v_call: TRBV29-1; cdr3_aa: CSVAQRLTPNTEAFF
j_call: TRBJ2-5; clone_size: once; v_call: TRBV20-1; cdr3_aa: CSGYRETQYF
j_call: TRBJ2-1; clone_size: -; v_call: TRBV10-3; cdr3_aa: CAISDSGARNEQFF
j_call: TRBJ2-5; clone_size: few; v_call: TRBV5-1; cdr3_aa: CASSLSAEETQYF
j_call: TRBJ2-7; clone_size: -; v_call: TRBV6-5; cdr3_aa: CASSSRDSSYEQYF
j_call: TRBJ1-1; clone_size: -; v_call: TRBV5-1; cdr3_aa: CASSLETGNTEAFF
j_call: TRBJ2-6; clone_size: -; v_call: TRBV7-9; cdr3_aa: CASSLRTGRGANVLTF
j_call: TRBJ1-3; clone_size: once; v_call: TRBV29-1; cdr3_aa: CSVGTSSGNTIYF
j_call: TRBJ2-5; clone_size: -; v_call: TRBV6-1; cdr3_aa: CASRDPIWETQYF
j_call: TRBJ2-7; clone_size: -; v_call: TRBV5-1; cdr3_aa: CASSVNPGLESYEQYF
j_call: TRBJ1-2; clone_size: once; v_call: TRBV30; cdr3_aa: CAWIPGTGNGYTF
j_call: TRBJ1-2; clone_size: few; v_call: TRBV30; cdr3_aa: CAWQGTGGLNYGYTF
j_call: TRBJ1-1; clone_size: -; v_call: TRBV15; cdr3_aa: CATSRARGPEAFF
j_call: TRBJ1-2; clone_size: -; v_call: TRBV18; cdr3_aa: CASIRSRDDGYTF
j_call: TRBJ1-2; clone_size: -; v_call: TRBV7-9; cdr3_aa: CASIPGGAGGYGYTF
j_call: TRBJ1-5; clone_size: few; v_call: TRBV2; cdr3_aa: CASSPEGGPNQPQHF
j_call: TRBJ2-7; clone_size: -; v_call: TRBV2; cdr3_aa: CASSDSLGEQYF
j_call: TRBJ2-3; clone_size: -; v_call: TRBV7-9; cdr3_aa: CASSNSGGLSTDTQYF
j_call: TRBJ1-2; clone_size: few; v_call: TRBV2; cdr3_aa: CASSEPGQVNYGYTF
j_call: TRBJ1-5; clone_size: few; v_call: TRBV23-1; cdr3_aa: CASSQQVGNQPQHF
j_call: TRBJ2-5; clone_size: few; v_call: TRBV2; cdr3_aa: CASGETQYF
j_call: TRBJ2-1; clone_size: -; v_call: TRBV2; cdr3_aa: CASDLENYNEQFF
j_call: TRBJ1-1; clone_size: -; v_call: TRBV7-6; cdr3_aa: CASTLQGSTEAFF
j_call: TRBJ2-1; clone_size: -; v_call: TRBV6-5; cdr3_aa: CASSYSSLGRYNEQFF
j_call: TRBJ2-3; clone_size: -; v_call: TRBV6-5; cdr3_aa: CASRSLGKSTDTQYF
j_call: TRBJ2-6; clone_size: -; v_call: TRBV30; cdr3_aa: CAWSDFLGSGANVLTF
j_call: TRBJ2-5; clone_size: few; v_call: TRBV7-2; cdr3_aa: CASSLASGVETQYF